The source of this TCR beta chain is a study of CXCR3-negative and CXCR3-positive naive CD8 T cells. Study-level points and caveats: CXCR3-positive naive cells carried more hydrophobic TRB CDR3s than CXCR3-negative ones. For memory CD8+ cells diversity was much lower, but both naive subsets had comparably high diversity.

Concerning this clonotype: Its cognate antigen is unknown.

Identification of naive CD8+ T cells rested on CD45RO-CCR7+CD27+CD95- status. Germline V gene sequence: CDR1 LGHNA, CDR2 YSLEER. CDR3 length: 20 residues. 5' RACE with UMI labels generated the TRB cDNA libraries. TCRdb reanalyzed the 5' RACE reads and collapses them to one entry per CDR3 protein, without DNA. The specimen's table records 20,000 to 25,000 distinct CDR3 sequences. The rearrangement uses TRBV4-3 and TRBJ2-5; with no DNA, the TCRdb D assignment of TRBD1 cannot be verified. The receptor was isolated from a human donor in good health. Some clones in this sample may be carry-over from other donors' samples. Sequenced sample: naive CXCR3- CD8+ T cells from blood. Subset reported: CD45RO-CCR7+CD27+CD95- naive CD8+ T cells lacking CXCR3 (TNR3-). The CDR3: CASSQDSPGTGMGIRETQYF.